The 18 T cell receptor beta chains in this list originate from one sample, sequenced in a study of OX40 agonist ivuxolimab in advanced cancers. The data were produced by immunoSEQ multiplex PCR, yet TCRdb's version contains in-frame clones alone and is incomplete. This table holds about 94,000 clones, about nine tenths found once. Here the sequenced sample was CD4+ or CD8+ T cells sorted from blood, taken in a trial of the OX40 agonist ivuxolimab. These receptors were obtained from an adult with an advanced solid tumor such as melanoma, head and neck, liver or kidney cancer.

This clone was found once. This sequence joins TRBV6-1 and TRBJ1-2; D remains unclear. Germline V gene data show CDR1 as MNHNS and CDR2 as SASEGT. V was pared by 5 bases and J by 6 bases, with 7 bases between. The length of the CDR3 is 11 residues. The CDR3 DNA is TGTGCCAGCAGTTATAAGGATGGCTACACCTTC. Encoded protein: CASSYKDGYTF.

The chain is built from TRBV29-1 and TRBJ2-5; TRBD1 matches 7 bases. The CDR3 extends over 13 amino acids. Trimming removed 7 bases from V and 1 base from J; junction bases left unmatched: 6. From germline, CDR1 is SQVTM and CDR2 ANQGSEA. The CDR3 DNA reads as TGCAGCGCGGGCCGGGACAGCCAAGAGACCCAGTACTTC. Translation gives CSAGRDSQETQYF. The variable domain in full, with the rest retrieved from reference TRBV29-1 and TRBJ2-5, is SAVISQKPSRDICQRGTSLTIQCQVDSQVTMMFWYRQQPGQSLTLIATANQGSEATYESGFVIDKFPISRPNLTFSTLTVSNMSPEDSSIYLCSAGRDSQETQYFGPGTRLLVL.

As DNA, the CDR3 is TGTGCCAGCAGCTTGGAAGGGCGGGGCCCCTATGGCTACACCTTC. This sequence encodes CASSLEGRGPYGYTF. J is TRBJ1-2 and V is TRBV5-6, with TRBD1 as a possible D gene (5 bases). Between the trimmed V and J ends, which lost 0 bases and 4 bases, there was a span of 13 bases. Germline CDR1 and CDR2: SGHDT and YYEEEE. The CDR3 covers 15 residues.

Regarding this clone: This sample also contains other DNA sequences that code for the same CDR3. Here the CDR3 DNA reads TGTGCCACCAGCTCTCGGGACAGGGCCTACGAGCAGTACTTC. It encodes CATSSRDRAYEQYF. This rearrangement joins TRBV15 to TRBJ2-7; TRBD1 agrees at 9 bases. The germline V gene encodes CDR1 LNHNV and CDR2 YYDKDF (reference sequence). CDR3 length equals 14 residues. With V trimmed by 5 bases and J by 2 bases, 4 bases remained unmatched.

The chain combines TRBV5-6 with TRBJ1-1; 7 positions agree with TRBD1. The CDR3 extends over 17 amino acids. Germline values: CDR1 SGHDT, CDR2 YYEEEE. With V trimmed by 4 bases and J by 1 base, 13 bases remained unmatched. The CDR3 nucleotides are TGTGCCAGCAGCCGGGACAGCCTAGGCCCATCGAACACTGAAGCTTTCTTT. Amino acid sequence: CASSRDSLGPSNTEAFF.

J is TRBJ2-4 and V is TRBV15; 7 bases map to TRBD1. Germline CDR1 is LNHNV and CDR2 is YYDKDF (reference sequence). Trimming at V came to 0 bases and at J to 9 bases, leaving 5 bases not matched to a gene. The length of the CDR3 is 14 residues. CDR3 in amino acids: CATSRDPGGSIQYF. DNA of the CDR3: TGTGCCACCAGCAGAGATCCAGGGGGTAGCATTCAGTACTTC.

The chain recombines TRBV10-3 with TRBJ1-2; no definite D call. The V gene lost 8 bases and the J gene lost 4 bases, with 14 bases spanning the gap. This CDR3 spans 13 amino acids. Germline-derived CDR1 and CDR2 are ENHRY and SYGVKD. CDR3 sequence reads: CAIGQVVGYGYTF. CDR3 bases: TGTGCCATCGGTCAAGTGGTAGGCTATGGCTACACCTTC.

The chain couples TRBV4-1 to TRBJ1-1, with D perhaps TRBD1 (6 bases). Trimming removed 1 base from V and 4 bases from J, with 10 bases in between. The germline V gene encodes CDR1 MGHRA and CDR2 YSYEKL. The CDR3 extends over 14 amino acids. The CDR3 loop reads CASSQGGPPTEAFF. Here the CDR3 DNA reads TGCGCCAGCAGCCAAGGGGGGCCCCCCACTGAAGCTTTCTTT.

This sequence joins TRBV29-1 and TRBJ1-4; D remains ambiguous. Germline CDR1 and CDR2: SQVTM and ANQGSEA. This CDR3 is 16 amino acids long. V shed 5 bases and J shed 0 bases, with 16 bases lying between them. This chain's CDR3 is CSVKLSGRATNEKLFF. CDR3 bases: TGCAGCGTTAAGTTGAGTGGGAGAGCAACTAATGAAAAACTGTTTTTT.

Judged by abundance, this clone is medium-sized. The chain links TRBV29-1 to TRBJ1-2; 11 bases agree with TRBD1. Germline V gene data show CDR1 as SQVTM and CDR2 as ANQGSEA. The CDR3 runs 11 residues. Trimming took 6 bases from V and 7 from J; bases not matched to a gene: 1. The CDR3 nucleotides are TGCAGCGTGGACAGGGGGCTTGGCTACACCTTC. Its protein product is CSVDRGLGYTF.

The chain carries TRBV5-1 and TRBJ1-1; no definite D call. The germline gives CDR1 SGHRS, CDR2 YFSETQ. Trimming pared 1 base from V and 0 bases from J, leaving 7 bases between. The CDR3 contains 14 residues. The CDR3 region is CASSLSSVNTEAFF. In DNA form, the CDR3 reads TGCGCCAGCAGCTTGTCTTCAGTGAACACTGAAGCTTTCTTT.

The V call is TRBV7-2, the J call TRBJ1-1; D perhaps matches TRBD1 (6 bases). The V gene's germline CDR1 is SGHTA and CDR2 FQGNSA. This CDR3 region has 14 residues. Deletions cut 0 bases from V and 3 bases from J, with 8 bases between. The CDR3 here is CASSLAAGDTEAFF. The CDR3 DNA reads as TGTGCCAGCAGCTTAGCGGCAGGGGACACTGAAGCTTTCTTT.

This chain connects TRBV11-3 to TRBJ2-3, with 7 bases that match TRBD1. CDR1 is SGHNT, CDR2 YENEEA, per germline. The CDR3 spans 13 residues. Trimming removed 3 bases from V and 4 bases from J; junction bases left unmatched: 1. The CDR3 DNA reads TGTGCCAGCAGCTTGCAGGGGGCAGATACGCAGTATTTT. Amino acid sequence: CASSLQGADTQYF.

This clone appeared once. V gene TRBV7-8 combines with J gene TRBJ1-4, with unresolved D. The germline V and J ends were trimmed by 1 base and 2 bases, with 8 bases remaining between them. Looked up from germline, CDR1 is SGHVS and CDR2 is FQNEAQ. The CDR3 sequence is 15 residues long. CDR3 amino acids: CASSLVGPTNEKLFF. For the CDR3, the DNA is TGTGCCAGCAGCTTAGTAGGGCCCACTAATGAAAAACTGTTTTTT.

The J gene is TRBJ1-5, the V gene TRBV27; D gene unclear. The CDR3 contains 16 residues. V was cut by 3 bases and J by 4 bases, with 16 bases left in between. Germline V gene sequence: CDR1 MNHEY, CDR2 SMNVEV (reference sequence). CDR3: CASSLGPERVNQPQHF. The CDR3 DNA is TGTGCCAGCAGTTTGGGCCCTGAAAGGGTTAATCAGCCCCAGCATTTT.

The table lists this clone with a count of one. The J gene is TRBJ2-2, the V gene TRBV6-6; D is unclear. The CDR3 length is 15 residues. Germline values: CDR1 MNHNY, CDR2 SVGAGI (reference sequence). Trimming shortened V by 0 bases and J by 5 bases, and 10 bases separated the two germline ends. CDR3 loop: CASSYSPSSTGELFF. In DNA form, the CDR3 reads TGTGCCAGCAGTTACTCCCCCTCCAGTACCGGGGAGCTGTTTTTT.

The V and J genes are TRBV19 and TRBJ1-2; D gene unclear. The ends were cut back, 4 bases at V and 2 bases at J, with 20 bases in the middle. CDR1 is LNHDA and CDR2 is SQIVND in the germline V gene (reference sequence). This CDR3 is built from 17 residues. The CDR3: CASSTPSPGMLNYGYTF. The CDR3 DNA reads TGTGCCAGTAGTACCCCCTCCCCGGGGATGCTAAACTATGGCTACACCTTC.

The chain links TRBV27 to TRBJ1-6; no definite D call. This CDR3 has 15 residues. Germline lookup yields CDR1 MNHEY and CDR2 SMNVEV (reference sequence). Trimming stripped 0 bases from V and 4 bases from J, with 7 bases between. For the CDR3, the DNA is TGTGCCAGCAGTTTATCGGGAGATTATAATTCACCCCTCCACTTT. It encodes CASSLSGDYNSPLHF.